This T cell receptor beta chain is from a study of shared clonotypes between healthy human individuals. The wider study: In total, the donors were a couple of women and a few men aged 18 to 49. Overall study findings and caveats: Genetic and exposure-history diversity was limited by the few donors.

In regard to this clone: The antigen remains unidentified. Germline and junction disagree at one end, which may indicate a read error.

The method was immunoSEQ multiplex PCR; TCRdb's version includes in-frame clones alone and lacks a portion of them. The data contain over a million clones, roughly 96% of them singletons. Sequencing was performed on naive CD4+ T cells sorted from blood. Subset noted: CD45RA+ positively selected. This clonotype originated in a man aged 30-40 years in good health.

CDR3 nucleotides: TGTGCCAGCAGCCAAGACTTGAATTCCGAGGAGTACTTC. Protein sequence: CASSQDLNSEEYF. The gene calls are TRBV14 and TRBJ2-7; D is unclear. Germline V lookup: CDR1 SGHDN, CDR2 FVKESK. CDR3 length equals 13 residues.